The clone carrying this TCR beta chain was detected only a few times. Its antigen remains unknown. This entry is derived from a study of response to subunit inactivated influenza vaccine. Study-level points and caveats: The study's authors posited that every seasonal influenza vaccination enlists few new T cells.

Deletions cut 2 bases from V and 7 bases from J, with 15 bases between. This CDR3 spans 15 amino acids. Germline CDR1 SGHTA, CDR2 FQGNSA. Using its own MiXCR run on the RT-PCR reads, TCRdb lists one record per CDR3 protein. The data hold more than 550,000 distinct CDR3 sequences, with 10% to 15% observed a single time. This clonotype was sampled from a man aged 50-60 years who received an inactivated influenza vaccine. This chain links TRBV7-2 with TRBJ1-5; D uncertain. Material: PBMCs from blood, obtained on the day of vaccination. The CDR3 sequence is CASSLRSAASQPQHF. The CDR3 nucleotides read TGTGCCAGCAGCTTAAGATCGGCGGCTAGCCAGCCCCAGCATTTT.